The 18 T cell receptor beta chains presented below share a single source sample, sequenced in a study of neurological immune-mediated disorders. TCRdb reprocessed the 5' RACE reads with MiXCR, giving one entry per CDR3 protein. This table has around 66,000 distinct CDR3 sequences, around 5.2% appearing once. Source material: PBMCs. Receptors originate from a woman aged 25 to 39 with multiple sclerosis.

The sample holds many counts of this clonotype. This rearrangement joins TRBV12-3 or TRBV12-4 to TRBJ2-7, with D hard to call. The V end was cut by 2 bases, the J end by 4 bases, with 9 bases between. This CDR3 contains 13 residues. CDR3 in amino acids: CASSLSSLYEQYF. In DNA form, the CDR3 reads TGTGCCAGCAGTTTATCGTCATTATACGAGCAGTACTTC.

This clonotype was recorded many times. Here the CDR3 DNA reads TGCAGTGCTAGAGATAGGGCGTCCCCCTATGGCTACACCTTC. Translation: CSARDRASPYGYTF. This rearrangement joins TRBV20-1 to TRBJ1-2; D not certain. This CDR3 is built from 14 residues. Per the germline V gene, CDR1 is DFQATT and CDR2 is SNEGSKA (reference sequence). Trimming took off 0 bases at V and 4 bases at J, with 12 bases between the two ends.

This clonotype was counted ten times or more. The chain couples TRBV20-1 to TRBJ2-1; maybe TRBD2 (5 bases). Germline values: CDR1 DFQATT, CDR2 SNEGSKA (reference sequence). Trimming took off 3 bases at V and 3 bases at J, with 12 bases between the two ends. The CDR3 is 14 residues long. DNA for the CDR3: TGCAGTGCTAGCGTAGATAGCGACTACAATGAGCAGTTCTTC. Amino acid sequence: CSASVDSDYNEQFF.

This clonotype was counted only a few times. This rearrangement joins TRBV4-1 to TRBJ2-1, with D unresolved. From germline, CDR1 is MGHRA and CDR2 YSYEKL. The CDR3 has 17 residues. Trimming removed 1 base from V and 0 bases from J, with 13 bases in between. The CDR3 nucleotides are TGCGCCAGCAGCCAAGTAGACTTAGGAATCTCCTACAATGAGCAGTTCTTC. It encodes CASSQVDLGISYNEQFF.

The chain combines TRBV20-1 with TRBJ2-3; the D gene is possibly TRBD2 (7 bases). The CDR3 totals 15 residues. The ends were cut back, 6 bases at V and 2 bases at J, with 18 bases in the middle. Germline V gives CDR1 DFQATT, CDR2 SNEGSKA (reference sequence). CDR3 sequence (DNA): TGCAGTGCATCTGGGAGGGGGGGTAACACAGATACGCAGTATTTT. This encodes CSASGRGGNTDTQYF.

This clonotype was detected only a few times. This rearrangement joins TRBV7-6 to TRBJ2-7; D ambiguous. CDR1 SGHVS and CDR2 FNYEAQ come from the germline V gene. CDR3 length: 13 amino acids. V dropped 3 bases and J dropped 2 bases, with 8 bases sitting between them. The CDR3 DNA reads TGTGCCAGCAGCTTGGAGCAACCCTACGAGCAGTACTTC. Translating gives CASSLEQPYEQYF. The whole variable domain, remainder taken from reference TRBV7-6 and TRBJ2-7, is GAGVSQSPRYKVTKRGQDVALRCDPISGHVSLYWYRQALGQGPEFLTYFNYEAQQDKSGLPNDRFSAERPEGSISTLTIQRTEQRDSAMYRCASSLEQPYEQYFGPGTRLTVT.

This clonotype has just a few counts. This rearrangement joins TRBV5-5 to TRBJ2-5; 16 bases match TRBD2. Germline V lookup: CDR1 SGHKS, CDR2 YYEKEE (reference sequence). V shed 4 bases, J shed 5 bases, and the junction held 5 bases outside the gene matches. CDR3 length: 16 amino acids. DNA of the CDR3: TGTGCCAGCAGCGCGGGACTAGCGGGGGGGCGGGAGACCCAGTACTTC. It codes for CASSAGLAGGRETQYF.

The chain has TRBV7-9 and TRBJ2-5, with TRBD2 matching 9 bases. The CDR3 is 15 residues long. After removal of 5 bases from V and 2 bases from J, the junction contained 6 bases not matched to a gene. Germline CDR1 is SEHNR and CDR2 is FQNEAQ (reference sequence). This chain's CDR3 is CASSRAGGNQETQYF. CDR3 in DNA: TGTGCCAGCAGCCGAGCGGGGGGCAATCAAGAGACCCAGTACTTC. The full variable domain, rest sourced from reference TRBV7-9 and TRBJ2-5, is DTGVSQNPRHKITKRGQNVTFRCDPISEHNRLYWYRQTLGQGPEFLTYFQNEAQLEKSRLLSDRFSAERPKGSFSTLEIQRTEQGDSAMYLCASSRAGGNQETQYFGPGTRLLVL.

The table lists this clonotype with many counts. CDR3 amino acids: CAISTGGHGELFF. CDR3 sequence (DNA): TGTGCCATCAGTACAGGGGGTCATGGGGAGCTGTTTTTT. The genes are TRBV10-3 and TRBJ2-2, with 8 bases lining up with TRBD1. Germline V CDR1 and CDR2: ENHRY, SYGVKD. The CDR3 spans 13 residues. With 5 bases clipped from V and 8 bases from J, the junction kept 4 bases outside the gene matches.

This clonotype was seen many times. The rearrangement uses TRBV12-3 or TRBV12-4 and TRBJ1-4, with D perhaps matching TRBD1 (5 bases). This CDR3 contains 12 residues. V was clipped by 9 bases and J by 8 bases, with 13 bases between them. The CDR3 loop is CASRDRGEKLFF. DNA of the CDR3: TGTGCCAGTAGAGACAGAGGCGAAAAACTGTTTTTT.

This clonotype has at least ten counts. The V call is TRBV4-1, the J call TRBJ1-4; D gene uncertain. Germline V CDR1 and CDR2: MGHRA, YSYEKL. Trimming left V 3 bases short and J 3 bases short, with 14 bases between. The CDR3 totals 16 residues. The chain's CDR3 is CASSQSGTVANEKLFF. CDR3 DNA sequence: TGCGCCAGCAGCCAGTCAGGAACGGTAGCTAATGAAAAACTGTTTTTT.

This clonotype was seen ten or more times. The chain recombines TRBV5-1 with TRBJ2-3, with TRBD1 identical over 9 bases. V lost 4 bases to trimming and J lost 0 bases; unmatched junction nucleotides: 3. CDR1 is SGHRS, CDR2 YFSETQ, per germline. The CDR3 contains 15 residues. The CDR3 DNA is TGCGCCAGCAGCGCACAGGGGGCTAGCACAGATACGCAGTATTTT. Amino acid sequence: CASSAQGASTDTQYF.

This clonotype was observed at least ten times. This chain joins TRBV20-1 and TRBJ2-1; TRBD2 aligns across 10 bases. The V gene's germline CDR1 is DFQATT and CDR2 SNEGSKA (reference sequence). The ends lost 2 bases at V and 2 bases at J; junction bases unmatched: 3. The CDR3 spans 15 residues. The CDR3 bases are TGCAGTGCTAGACGTAGCGGGGGGCCCTACAATGAGCAGTTCTTC. It specifies CSARRSGGPYNEQFF.

V is TRBV6-5 and J is TRBJ1-2, with 7 bases matching TRBD1. The germline V gene has CDR1 MNHEY and CDR2 SVGAGI. This CDR3 comprises 14 residues. Unmatched junction bases numbered 10, after V lost 8 bases and J lost 4 bases. The CDR3 bases are TGTGCCAGCGGCCGCCGGGACAGAGGCTATGGCTACACCTTC. Translated: CASGRRDRGYGYTF.

The rearrangement links TRBV18 to TRBJ2-6; D may correspond to TRBD1 or TRBD2 (5 bases each). The length of the CDR3 is 16 residues. Germline values: CDR1 KGHSH, CDR2 LQKENI. Trimming shortened V by 0 bases and J by 0 bases, and 6 bases separated the two germline ends. The CDR3 spells CASSPPGRSGANVLTF. The CDR3 DNA sequence: TGTGCCAGCTCACCACCGGGACGCTCTGGGGCCAACGTCCTGACTTTC. Combining the CDR3 with reference TRBV18 and TRBJ2-6 gives the whole variable domain NAGVMQNPRHLVRRRGQEARLRCSPMKGHSHVYWYRQLPEEGLKFMVYLQKENIIDESGMPKERFSAEFPKEGPSILRIQQVVRGDSAAYFCASSPPGRSGANVLTFGAGSRLTVL.

This clonotype has ten or more counts. The genes are TRBV7-9 and TRBJ2-3, with 7 bases that match TRBD2. The CDR3 is 15 amino acids. Germline V gives CDR1 SEHNR, CDR2 FQNEAQ (reference sequence). V was pared by 5 bases and J by 6 bases, with 11 bases of the junction left unmatched. The CDR3 here is CASSLSKDGGDTQYF. The CDR3 DNA reads as TGTGCCAGCAGCCTATCAAAGGACGGGGGGGATACGCAGTATTTT.

This clonotype showed up many times. The genes are TRBV6-6 and TRBJ1-6, with no clear D. Germline assignment: CDR1 MNHNY and CDR2 SVGAGI (reference sequence). The V end was cut by 7 bases, the J end by 16 bases, with 17 bases between. This CDR3 is 12 amino acids long. The CDR3, as DNA: TGTGCCAGCACCATAAACGGGAACTTACTCCACTTT. The encoded protein is CASTINGNLLHF.

This clonotype was picked up many times. The V call is TRBV6-5, the J call TRBJ1-5, with 8 nucleotides matching TRBD1. V trimming: 2 bases; J trimming: 4 bases; junction bases outside the gene matches: 4. Germline V gene data show CDR1 as MNHEY and CDR2 as SVGAGI. The CDR3 runs to 15 residues. The CDR3 sequence is CASSYGTGINQPQHF. Written as DNA, the CDR3 is TGTGCCAGCAGTTACGGGACAGGTATTAATCAGCCCCAGCATTTT.